This T cell receptor beta chain was found in a study of cytomegalovirus exposure and HLA in healthy donors. About the research overall: As released early, the data held about 85 million unique TCRs from HLA-typed donors. Study outcomes and limitations: Later analysis indicated greater clonal expansion among HLA-associated TCR beta chains than among equally common other chains. Most TCR sequences were seen very rarely across donors, but some public TCRs occurred in many.

V dropped 4 bases and J dropped 2 bases, with 18 bases sitting between them. Germline CDR1 SGHNT, CDR2 YYREEE (reference sequence). The CDR3 contains 17 residues. The PCR used 60 Vbeta and 13 Jbeta primers. The table came from immunoSEQ multiplex PCR; TCRdb's copy has only in-frame clones and leaves some out. The sample holds about 210,000 clones, about four fifths seen once. On this clone: Its target is not known.

Donors consisted of healthy bone marrow donors. This receptor was obtained from a middle-aged man in good health and CMV-seropositive. The sample was PBMCs. This chain uses TRBV5-4 with TRBJ1-4; tentatively, D is TRBD1 (5 bases). The CDR3 DNA follows: TGTGCCAGCAGCCCGGACGGGGGGAGTAGGACTAATGAAAAACTGTTTTTT. Translation gives CASSPDGGSRTNEKLFF.